This T cell receptor (beta chain) was obtained from a study of shared clonotypes between healthy human individuals. Germline values: CDR1 MDHEN, CDR2 SYDVKM. Germline trimming cut 4 bases from V and 7 bases from J; bases unmatched to any gene: 5. The CDR3 extends over 14 amino acids. Only in-frame clones appear in the TCRdb table, and some are missing; sequencing was by immunoSEQ multiplex PCR. The table shows 600,000 to 800,000 clones, with approximately 72% occurring only once. What was sequenced was memory CD4+ T cells sorted from blood. Subset specified: CD45RA-negative fraction. The chain joins TRBV28 to TRBJ1-1; TRBD1 agrees at 11 bases. The sequence derives from a woman younger than 45 in good health. CDR3 protein: CASSSGQGVGEAFF. The CDR3, as DNA: TGTGCCAGCAGTTCGGGACAGGGGGTTGGTGAAGCTTTCTTT.